This T cell receptor beta chain was identified in a study of OX40 agonist ivuxolimab in advanced cancers. Study overall: Ivuxolimab, an antibody acting as an agonist of OX40 (CD134), was used to treat patients. Dose-escalation cases comprised hepatocellular carcinoma, melanoma, renal cell or head and neck cancer.

The V end lost 4 bases, the J end lost 0 bases, and 10 bases lay between the germline ends. This CDR3 contains 16 residues. Germline V gene sequence: CDR1 MNHEY, CDR2 SMNVEV (reference sequence). Sequencing was performed with immunoSEQ multiplex PCR; in TCRdb, only in-frame clones are kept and a portion is missing. The sample carries roughly 93,000 clones, around 80% recorded once. This chain links TRBV27 with TRBJ2-6; D call uncertain. This receptor was identified in an adult with an advanced solid tumor such as melanoma, head and neck, liver or kidney cancer. This material consisted of CD4+ or CD8+ T cells sorted from blood, taken in a trial of the OX40 agonist ivuxolimab. The CDR3 DNA follows: TGTGCCAGCAGTTCCAGACTGTTCTCTGGGGCCAACGTCCTGACTTTC. It specifies CASSSRLFSGANVLTF.